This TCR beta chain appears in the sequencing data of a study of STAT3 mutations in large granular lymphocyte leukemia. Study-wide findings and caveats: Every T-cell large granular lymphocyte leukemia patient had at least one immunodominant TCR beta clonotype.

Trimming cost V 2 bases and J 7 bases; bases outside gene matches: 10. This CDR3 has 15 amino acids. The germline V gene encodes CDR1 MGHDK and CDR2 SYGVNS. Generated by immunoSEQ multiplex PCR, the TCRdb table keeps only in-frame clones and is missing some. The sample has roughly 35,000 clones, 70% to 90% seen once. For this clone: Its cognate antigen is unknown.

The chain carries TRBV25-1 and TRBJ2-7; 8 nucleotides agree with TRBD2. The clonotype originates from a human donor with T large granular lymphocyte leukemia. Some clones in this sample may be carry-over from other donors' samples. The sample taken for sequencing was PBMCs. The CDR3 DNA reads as TGTGCCAGCAGTGAAGTGATAGCGGGGTCAACAGAGCAGTACTTC. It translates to CASSEVIAGSTEQYF.